This T cell receptor beta chain emerged from a study of immune heterogeneity within non-small cell lung tumors. From germline, CDR1 is MNHEY and CDR2 SMNVEV (reference sequence). This CDR3 spans 14 amino acids. Trimming left V 3 bases short and J 3 bases short, with 10 bases between. Amplification of TCR beta CDR3 was performed by multiplex PCR with 32 V and 13 J primers. TCRdb re-derived calls from the multiplex PCR reads in MiXCR, one entry per CDR3 protein. The profile shows about 2,000 distinct CDR3 sequences, roughly 25% of them singletons. Bulk tumor gDNA, 550 to 600 ng per sample, served as the TCR template. Biopsy collection occurred during surgery, with several far-apart biopsies per primary tumor. The cohort was untreated, with newly diagnosed non-small cell lung cancer undergoing curative surgery.

What was sequenced was lung tumor tissue. The gene calls are TRBV27 and TRBJ2-3, with D tentatively TRBD1 or TRBD2 (6 bases each). The TCR sequence derives from a woman aged 55-69 years with non-small cell lung cancer. The DNA for the CDR3 is TGTGCCAGCAGTTTTCGGGGGCTGACAGATACGCAGTATTTT. Protein: CASSFRGLTDTQYF.